The 11 T cell receptor beta chains below come from one sample, sequenced in a study of Ad26.COV2.S vaccination and SARS-CoV-2 variants. The table came from immunoSEQ multiplex PCR; TCRdb's copy has only in-frame clones and leaves some out. Of 300,000 to 350,000 clones listed, around 90% are singletons. Treatment in this sample: roughly 18 received Ad26.COV2.S at low or high dose, single or two shots; about five received placebo; per-sample allocation not given. Specimen acquisition occurred on day 63 following the initial vaccine or placebo injection. The source was peripheral blood, collected in a trial of Ad26.COV2.S vaccine versus placebo. The receptor set was obtained from a person between 18 and 59 years old who received the Ad26.COV2.S COVID-19 vaccine or a placebo.

V is TRBV3-1 (or the pseudogene TRBV3-2) and J is TRBJ2-1; no firm D call. Trimming removed 3 bases from V and 5 bases from J, with 11 bases in between. The CDR3 sequence is 14 residues long. CDR1 is LGHDT and CDR2 is YNNKEL in the germline V gene (reference sequence). CDR3 nucleotides: TGTGCCAGCAGCCAGGCAGTGGTCAACAATGAGCAGTTCTTC. It codes for CASSQAVVNNEQFF.

The V gene is TRBV6-1, the J gene TRBJ2-7; the D gene could be TRBD1 or TRBD2 (6 bases each). Trimming took 4 bases from V and 3 from J, leaving 19 bases between them. The CDR3 totals 16 residues. From germline, CDR1 is MNHNS and CDR2 SASEGT. The CDR3 region has the DNA TGTGCCAGCAGTGGCAACAGGGAGGCGTCGTTCTACGAGCAGTACTTC. Its translation is CASSGNREASFYEQYF.

With respect to this clone: Relative to the germline gene, one junction end is altered; a read error may explain this. The rearrangement joins TRBV2 to TRBJ2-4; 10 bases match TRBD1. The CDR3 has 15 amino acids. Germline values: CDR1 SNHLY, CDR2 FYNNEI. The CDR3 protein is CASREDRGRKNIQYF. DNA for the CDR3: TGTGCCAGCAGAGAAGACAGGGGGCGTAAGAACATTCAGTACTTC.

V gene TRBV5-4 combines with J gene TRBJ1-2; maybe TRBD1 (6 bases). Trimming took 0 bases from V and 3 from J, leaving 21 bases between them. This CDR3 has 18 residues. From germline, CDR1 is SGHNT and CDR2 YYREEE (reference sequence). The CDR3 protein is CASSLVPGDTGQDYGYTF. For the CDR3, the DNA is TGTGCCAGCAGCTTGGTGCCAGGGGACACAGGGCAGGACTATGGCTACACCTTC.

V gene TRBV7-9 combines with J gene TRBJ1-3; D unclear. V dropped 1 base and J dropped 4 bases, with 8 bases sitting between them. This CDR3 contains 14 residues. The germline CDR1 and CDR2 sequences are SEHNR and FQNEAQ (reference sequence). CDR3 in DNA: TGTGCCAGCAGCTTAGGGGCAGACGGAAACACCATATATTTT. It encodes CASSLGADGNTIYF.

J is TRBJ1-3 and V is TRBV6-2 or TRBV6-3; a weak D match, TRBD1 (5 bases). This CDR3 spans 15 amino acids. V lost 5 bases, J lost 7 bases, and 18 bases lay in between. Looked up from germline, CDR1 is MNHEY and CDR2 is SVGEGT. Here the CDR3 reads CASSIPGTGTNTIYF. The CDR3 nucleotides read TGTGCCAGCAGTATCCCTGGAACCGGGACGAACACCATATATTTT.

This chain connects TRBV28 to TRBJ2-7; D is undetermined. CDR3 size: 13 residues. V dropped 2 bases and J dropped 3 bases, with 8 bases sitting between them. The germline V gene encodes CDR1 MDHEN and CDR2 SYDVKM. The CDR3 nucleotides are TGTGCCAGCAGTTTAGCCGATGGCTACGAGCAGTACTTC. This sequence encodes CASSLADGYEQYF.

The V call is TRBV6-2 or TRBV6-3, the J call TRBJ2-5, with TRBD2 matching over 9 bases. Per the germline V gene, CDR1 is MNHEY and CDR2 is SVGEGT. This CDR3 contains 17 residues. The trim removed 2 bases at V and 4 bases at J, leaving 11 bases unmatched. The CDR3 sequence: CASSYTLAGESGETQYF. The CDR3 region has the DNA TGTGCCAGCAGTTACACATTAGCGGGAGAGAGTGGAGAGACCCAGTACTTC.

The chain links TRBV6-5 to TRBJ2-5, with D tentatively TRBD2 (5 bases). CDR3 length: 14 residues. Germline V gives CDR1 MNHEY, CDR2 SVGAGI. V was trimmed by 0 bases and J by 6 bases, leaving 11 bases between them. CDR3 in DNA: TGTGCCAGCAGTTACTCACCGGGAAAAAAGACCCAGTACTTC. Translation gives CASSYSPGKKTQYF.

This clone occurred once. The CDR3 region is CASSLGYPRGNNYGYTF. The CDR3 DNA follows: TGTGCCAGCAGCTTGGGTTACCCCAGGGGCAATAACTATGGCTACACCTTC. The chain uses TRBV5-6 and TRBJ1-2; maybe TRBD1 (6 bases). Germline V gives CDR1 SGHDT, CDR2 YYEEEE. V was pared by 0 bases and J by 1 base, with 16 bases between. The CDR3 totals 17 residues.

The V and J genes are TRBV15 and TRBJ1-4, with TRBD1 matching over 8 bases. V lost 3 bases to trimming and J lost 8 bases; unmatched junction nucleotides: 2. Germline CDR1 and CDR2: LNHNV and YYDKDF (reference sequence). This CDR3 has 13 residues. CDR3 loop: CATSSTGGEKLFF. The CDR3 bases are TGTGCCACCAGCAGCACAGGGGGGGAAAAACTGTTTTTT. Full variable domain (rest looked up from reference TRBV15 and TRBJ1-4): DAMVIQNPRYQVTQFGKPVTLSCSQTLNHNVMYWYQQKSSQAPKLLFHYYDKDFNNEADTPDNFQSRRPNTSFCFLDIRSPGLGDTAMYLCATSSTGGEKLFFGSGTQLSVL.